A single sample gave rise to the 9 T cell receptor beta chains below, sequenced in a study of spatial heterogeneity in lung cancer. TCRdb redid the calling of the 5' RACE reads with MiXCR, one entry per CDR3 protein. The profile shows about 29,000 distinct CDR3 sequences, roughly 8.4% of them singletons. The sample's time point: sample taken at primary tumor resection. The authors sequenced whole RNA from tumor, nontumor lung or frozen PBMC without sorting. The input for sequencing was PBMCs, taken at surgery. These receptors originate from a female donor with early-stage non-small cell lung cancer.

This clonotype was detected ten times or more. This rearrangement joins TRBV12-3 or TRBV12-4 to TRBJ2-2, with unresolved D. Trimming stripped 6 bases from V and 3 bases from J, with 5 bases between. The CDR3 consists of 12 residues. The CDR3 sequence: CASSPYTGELFF. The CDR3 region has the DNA TGTGCCAGCAGCCCTTACACCGGGGAGCTGTTTTTT.

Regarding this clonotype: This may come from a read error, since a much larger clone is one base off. This chain's CDR3 is CASSLVTGDFGYTF. The CDR3 coding sequence is TGTGCCAGCAGTTTAGTGACAGGGGACTTTGGCTACACCTTC. The chain is built from TRBV28 and TRBJ1-2; 8 bases match TRBD1. This CDR3 is built from 14 residues. Germline CDR1 and CDR2: MDHEN and SYDVKM. Trimming removed 2 bases from V and 7 bases from J; junction bases left unmatched: 6.

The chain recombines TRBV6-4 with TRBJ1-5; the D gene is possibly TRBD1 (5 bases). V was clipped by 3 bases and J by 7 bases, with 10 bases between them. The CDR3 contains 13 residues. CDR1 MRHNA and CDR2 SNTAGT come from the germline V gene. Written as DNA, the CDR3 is TGTGCCAGCAGTGAGACAGCAACCCAGCCCCAGCATTTT. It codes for CASSETATQPQHF.

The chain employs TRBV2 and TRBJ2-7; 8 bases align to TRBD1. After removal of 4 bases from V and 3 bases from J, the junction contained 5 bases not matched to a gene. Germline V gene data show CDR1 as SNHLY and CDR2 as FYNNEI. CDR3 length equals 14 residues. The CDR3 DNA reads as TGTGCCAGCAGTGTCCAGGGGGCTAGCTACGAGCAGTACGTC. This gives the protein CASSVQGASYEQYV.

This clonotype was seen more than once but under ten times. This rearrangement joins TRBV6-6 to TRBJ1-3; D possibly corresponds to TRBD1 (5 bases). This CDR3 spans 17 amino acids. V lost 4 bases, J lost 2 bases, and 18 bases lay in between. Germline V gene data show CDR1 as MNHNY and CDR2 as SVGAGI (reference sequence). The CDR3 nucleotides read TGTGCCAGCAGTTTGGGGCCCCTAGTATCAACTGGAAACACCATATATTTT. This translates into CASSLGPLVSTGNTIYF.

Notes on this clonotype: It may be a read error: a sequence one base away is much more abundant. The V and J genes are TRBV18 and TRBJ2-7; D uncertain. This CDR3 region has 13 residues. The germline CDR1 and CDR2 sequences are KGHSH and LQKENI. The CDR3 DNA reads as TGTGCCAGCTCACCACAGGGCTCTCGCGAGCTGTACTTC. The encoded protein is CASSPQGSRELYF.

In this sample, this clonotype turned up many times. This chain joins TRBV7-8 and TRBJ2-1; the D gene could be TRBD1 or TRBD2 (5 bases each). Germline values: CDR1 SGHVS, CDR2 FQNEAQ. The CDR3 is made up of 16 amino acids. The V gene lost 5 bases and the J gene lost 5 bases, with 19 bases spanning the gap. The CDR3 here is CASSPTTPKGHNEQFF. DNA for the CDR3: TGTGCCAGCAGCCCTACGACTCCTAAGGGACACAATGAGCAGTTCTTC. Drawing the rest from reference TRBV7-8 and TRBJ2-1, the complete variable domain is GAGVSQSPRYKVAKRGQDVALRCDPISGHVSLFWYQQALGQGPEFLTYFQNEAQLDKSGLPSDRFFAERPEGSVSTLKIQRTQQEDSAVYLCASSPTTPKGHNEQFFGPGTRLTVL.

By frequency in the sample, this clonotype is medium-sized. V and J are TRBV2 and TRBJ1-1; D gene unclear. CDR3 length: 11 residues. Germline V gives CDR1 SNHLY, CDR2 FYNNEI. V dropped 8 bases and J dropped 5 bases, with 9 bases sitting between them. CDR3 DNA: TGTGCCAGCCAGCTCGGAACTGAAGCTTTCTTT. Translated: CASQLGTEAFF.

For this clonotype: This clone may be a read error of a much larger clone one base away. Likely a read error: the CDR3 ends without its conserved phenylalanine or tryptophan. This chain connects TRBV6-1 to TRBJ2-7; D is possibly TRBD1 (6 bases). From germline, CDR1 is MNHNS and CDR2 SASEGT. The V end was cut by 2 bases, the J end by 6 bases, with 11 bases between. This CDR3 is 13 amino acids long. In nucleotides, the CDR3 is TGTGCCAGCAGTGAATCAGGGGAAGGCGAGCAGTACCTC. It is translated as CASSESGEGEQYL.